This T cell receptor (beta chain) stems from a study of monozygotic twins with inflammatory bowel disease (dated by TCRdb to the late 2010s). Some background on the complete study: The full study comprised approximately 28 monozygotic twin pairs: nine German pairs (four IBD-concordant, five IBD-discordant) and 19 IBD-discordant Danish pairs. Within discordant pairs, disease-associated traits were sought mainly by comparing IBD patients with their genetically identical healthy co-twins. Each individual had, on average, about 151 000 unique TCRalpha sequences and 181 000 unique TCRbeta sequences available for analysis.

From each donor, a roughly 2.7 ml peripheral blood sample was collected into PAXgene tubes and kept at -80 degrees C. Without T cell sorting, total RNA was isolated from whole blood using the PAXgene blood miRNA kit on an automated QIAcube. Peripheral blood from monozygotic twin pairs who were concordant or discordant for inflammatory bowel disease underwent deep TCRalpha and TCRbeta repertoire profiling using unique molecular barcoding. Smoking habits were recorded for all twin pairs, with individuals classified as current, former or never smokers. CDR1 KGHSH and CDR2 LQKENI are derived from the germline V gene. From the cysteine up to the phenylalanine, the CDR3 has a length of 17 residues. No DNA is listed. Turning to this clonotype: This receptor's antigen is unknown.

The library came from 5' RACE. Preparation of each TCR library used 3,500 to 4,500 ng of total RNA. cDNA was synthesized with SMARTScribe reverse transcriptase in eight separate reactions per sample. During cDNA synthesis, template switching was used to introduce unique molecular identifiers that contained a 6-nucleotide sample barcode. TCRalpha and TCRbeta cDNA was amplified by two nested PCRs of approximately 17 and 9 cycles, with bead purification after each PCR. Before amplification, the cDNA was treated with uracil DNA-glycosylase and purified using the QIAquick PCR purification kit. The second PCR added Illumina TruSeq-compatible adapters along with sample-specific barcodes. Library quality and concentration were checked on TapeStation and Qubit, and libraries were pooled at around 4.7 ng each. Sequencing of pooled libraries was carried out on an Illumina HiSeq2500 single-index Rapid Run using 2 x 100 bp reads and custom sequencing primers. The paper's processing steps were these. PCR and sequencing errors were corrected by UMI-based consensus assembly using MiGEC version 1.2.6. MiXCR version 2.1.1 was used for V(D)J alignment, clonotype assembly and CDR3 extraction. Gene usage, clonotype sharing and MAIT/NKT TCR abundance were normalised by analysing the top 1000, 10 000 and 20 000 clonotypes per sample. After downsampling to 27 000 UMIs, diversity was calculated as the inverse Simpson index using the vegan R package. Paired Mann-Whitney U tests on discordant twin pairs were used, with Benjamini-Hochberg multiple-testing correction. One entry per CDR3 protein sequence results from the TCRdb reprocessing of the reads, with DNA left out. In this record, the V and J calls reflect TCRdb's handling and not the investigators' own analysis. The sample table records approximately 330,000 distinct CDR3 sequences. Roughly 2% of the sample is held by the ten biggest clonotypes.

Here is what the overall study found, with its caveats: Repertoire similarity did not differ between concordant and discordant twins, which could be due to limited statistical power. Differing immunosuppressive treatments among patients may have added background noise and inter-individual variability to the repertoires. Different T cell subtypes could not be distinguished in the analysis. IBD patients had lower TCRbeta repertoire diversity, measured by the inverse Simpson index, than their healthy co-twins. IBD patients shared fewer clonotypes with other individuals than healthy twins did, most markedly in patients showing signs of disease activity. The results gave no support for a single strong signal or clonotype linked to IBD.

The chain uses TRBV18 and TRBJ1-5; TCRdb's D call of TRBD1 is untestable without DNA. This receptor was taken from a human donor with ulcerative colitis or Crohn's disease, or a healthy co-twin of an affected twin (not recorded which). The specimen was blood. CDR3 sequence: CASSPRQGDDSNQPQHF.